The sequence of this TCR beta chain was determined in a study of cytomegalovirus exposure and HLA in healthy donors. Turning to the study itself: From donors who were HLA-typed, an early data release held around 80 million unique TCRs.

A word on this clone: The antigen is not known.

Study-level results: A prior analysis recorded that most TCR beta V segments were productive about 90% or about 30% of the time. The only immune exposure information that was available was CMV serostatus.

The PCR ran on 60 Vbeta and 13 Jbeta primers. Sequencing was performed with immunoSEQ multiplex PCR; in TCRdb, only in-frame clones are kept and a portion is missing. The sample shows some 210,000 clones, more than 60% of them seen only once. The CDR3 has 13 amino acids. CDR1 is MDHEN, CDR2 SYDVKM, per germline. The trim removed 5 bases at V and 8 bases at J, leaving 7 bases unmatched. Sequenced: PBMCs. The chain carries TRBV28 and TRBJ1-2; TRBD1 aligns across 8 bases. The receptor's source is a woman aged 25 to 39 in good health and CMV-seropositive. CDR3 coding DNA: TGTGCCAGCAGTCCTGACAGGGGCACCGGCTACACCTTC. Encoded protein: CASSPDRGTGYTF.